This T cell receptor beta chain stems from a study of blood T cells in healthy people across ages. For the study at large: Capturing about one barcoded beta molecule per two T cells was achieved by template switching.

Drawing of peripheral blood yielded about 10 milliliters from each donor. Combining a sample-barcoded 5' primer with a J-beta primer mix, a second PCR ran for roughly 7 to 12 cycles. Tags on each cDNA molecule came from a template-switch adaptor with 12 random nucleotides. TCRdb re-analysed the 5' RACE reads in MiXCR, keeping a single row per CDR3 protein. The repertoire has approximately 800,000 distinct CDR3 sequences, about 53% of them found once; the top ten carry 40% to 50%. Study-level findings and limits: When set beside aged donors, long-lived donors presented more naive CD4+ cells and higher diversity.

This clonotype turned up a few times. Its antigen is not identified. Germline V CDR1 and CDR2: SGHRS, YFSETQ. The CDR3 loop spans 16 amino acids. After removal of 6 bases from V and 14 bases from J, the junction contained 22 bases not matched to a gene. The chain uses TRBV5-1 and TRBJ2-3, with 9 positions matching TRBD2. The sequencing sample was made of blood. This receptor was taken from a man at least 80 years old in good health. CDR3 DNA: TGCGCCAGCACCCACGTGGCTAGCGGGAAAATCGGATACGCGTATTTT. Protein: CASTHVASGKIGYAYF.